This T cell receptor beta chain was recorded in a study of cytomegalovirus exposure and HLA in healthy donors. On the study more broadly: There were fewer than 130 million unique TCR beta sequences, drawn from about 179 million T cells, in an earlier analysis.

The PCR was carried out with 60 Vbeta primers and 13 Jbeta primers. Profiled with immunoSEQ multiplex PCR; TCRdb holds only in-frame clones, not every one. The profile shows nearly 200,000 clones, about 90% of them singletons. As to this clone: The antigen is undetermined.

The CDR3 covers 16 residues. Germline trimming cut 6 bases from V and 2 bases from J; bases unmatched to any gene: 10. CDR1 and CDR2 from the germline V gene are SGDLS and YYNGEE. Study-level findings and limits: Analyses of presence and absence presupposed an approximately uniform sequencing depth across donors. Several of the most significant clusters appeared linked to common viral pathogens, based on a later analysis.

What was sequenced was PBMCs. The rearrangement uses TRBV9 and TRBJ1-2; 10 bases match TRBD1. The clonotype originates from a man aged 30 to 39 in good health and CMV-seronegative. CDR3 coding DNA: TGTGCCAGCACCCCGGGACAGGGGATAATGAACTATGGCTACACCTTC. Translation: CASTPGQGIMNYGYTF.